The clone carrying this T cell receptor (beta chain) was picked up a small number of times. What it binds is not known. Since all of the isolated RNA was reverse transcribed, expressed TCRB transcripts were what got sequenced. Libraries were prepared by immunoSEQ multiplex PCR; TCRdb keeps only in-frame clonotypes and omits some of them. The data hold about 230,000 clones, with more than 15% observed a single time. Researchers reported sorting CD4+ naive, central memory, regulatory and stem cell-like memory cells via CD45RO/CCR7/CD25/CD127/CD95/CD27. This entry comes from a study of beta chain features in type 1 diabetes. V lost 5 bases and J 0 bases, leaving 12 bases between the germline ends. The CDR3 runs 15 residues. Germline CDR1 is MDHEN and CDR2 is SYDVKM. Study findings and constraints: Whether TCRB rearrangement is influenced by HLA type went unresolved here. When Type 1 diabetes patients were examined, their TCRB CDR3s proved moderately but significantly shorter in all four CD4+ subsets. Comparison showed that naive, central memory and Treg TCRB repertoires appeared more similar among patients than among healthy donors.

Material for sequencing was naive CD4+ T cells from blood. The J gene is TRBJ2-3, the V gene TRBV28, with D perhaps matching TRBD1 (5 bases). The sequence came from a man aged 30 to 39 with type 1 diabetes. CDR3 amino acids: CASSQAGPSTDTQYF. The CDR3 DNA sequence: TGTGCCAGCAGTCAGGCAGGGCCTAGCACAGATACGCAGTATTTT.